The entry below describes one T cell receptor beta chain. This sample is drawn from a study of blood T cell repertoires in COVID-19. At the level of the study: Researchers got acute and convalescent COVID-19 samples from the United States, Italy and Spain. Sample material is recorded as cDNA or gDNA derived from T cells, B-cell-depleted T cells, or PBMCs.

CDR1 is SGHAT, CDR2 FQNNGV, per germline. V trimming: 5 bases; J trimming: 7 bases; junction bases outside the gene matches: 9. The CDR3 sequence is 17 residues long. Study processing details: Estimated nucleated cell counts came from reference gene primer amplification. Data came from immunoSEQ multiplex PCR; TCRdb stores just in-frame clones and leaves some out. V and J calls and clone size come straight from that table; D and trimming were deduced from the DNA. The sample has some 130,000 clones; around 80% are singletons. The chain recombines TRBV11-2 with TRBJ2-2, with 14 bases aligning to TRBD2. The source is a man aged 55 to 70 who had recovered from COVID-19. Sequencing used peripheral blood. This CDR3 reads CASSPTGLAGAGGELFF. The CDR3 DNA reads TGTGCCAGCAGCCCTACGGGACTAGCGGGGGCAGGCGGGGAGCTGTTTTTT. The full variable domain, its missing parts supplied by reference TRBV11-2 and TRBJ2-2, is EAGVAQSPRYKIIEKRQSVAFWCNPISGHATLYWYQQILGQGPKLLIQFQNNGVVDDSQLPKDRFSAERLKGVDSTLKIQPAKLEDSAVYLCASSPTGLAGAGGELFFGEGSRLTVL.